These 14 T cell receptor beta chains were sequenced from one sample in a study of cytomegalovirus exposure and HLA in healthy donors. Only in-frame clones appear in the TCRdb table, and some are missing; sequencing was by immunoSEQ multiplex PCR. The sample has 250,000 or so clones, approximately 87% seen once. Sample: PBMCs. All receptors derive from a man between 18 and 35 years old in good health and CMV-seronegative.

V gene TRBV27 combines with J gene TRBJ1-2; D is perhaps TRBD1 (5 bases). V dropped 4 bases and J dropped 2 bases, with 11 bases sitting between them. Germline CDR1 MNHEY, CDR2 SMNVEV (reference sequence). This CDR3 has 14 amino acids. In DNA form, the CDR3 reads TGTGCCAGCAGTTCCGCGGACACCAACTATGGCTACACCTTC. Its protein product is CASSSADTNYGYTF.

J is TRBJ2-1 and V is TRBV5-6, with D possibly TRBD1 on 7 matching bases. V lost 4 bases and J lost 4, with 24 bases in between. This CDR3 is built from 18 residues. Germline V lookup: CDR1 SGHDT, CDR2 YYEEEE. This CDR3 reads CASSPRIRRGQNYNEQFF. In DNA form, the CDR3 reads TGTGCCAGCAGCCCACGCATAAGGAGGGGGCAGAATTACAATGAGCAGTTCTTC.

The chain carries TRBV5-1 and TRBJ1-2; 8 bases agree with TRBD1. The CDR3 runs to 14 residues. J gave up 7 bases and V 0 bases, and 5 bases lay outside the gene matches. Germline V lookup: CDR1 SGHRS, CDR2 YFSETQ. Here the CDR3 reads CASSLVRGQSGYTF. Written as DNA, the CDR3 is TGCGCCAGCAGCTTGGTCAGGGGGCAGAGTGGCTACACCTTC. Full variable domain (remainder filled in from reference TRBV5-1 and TRBJ1-2): KAGVTQTPRYLIKTRGQQVTLSCSPISGHRSVSWYQQTPGQGLQFLFEYFSETQRNKGNFPGRFSGRQFSNSRSEMNVSTLELGDSALYLCASSLVRGQSGYTFGSGTRLTVV.

The V and J genes are TRBV5-4 and TRBJ2-1; a possible D gene is TRBD2 (5 bases). CDR3 length: 16 amino acids. V was pared by 0 bases and J by 8 bases, with 18 bases between. Germline CDR1 SGHNT, CDR2 YYREEE (reference sequence). Here the CDR3 reads CASSLESSRFSYEQFF. In DNA form, the CDR3 reads TGTGCCAGCAGCTTGGAGTCTAGCCGATTTTCGTATGAGCAGTTCTTC.

This chain connects TRBV15 to TRBJ2-7; no reliable D call. The V gene lost 3 bases and the J gene lost 3 bases, with 9 bases spanning the gap. The CDR3 runs 13 residues. Germline V CDR1 and CDR2: LNHNV, YYDKDF (reference sequence). The CDR3 DNA follows: TGTGCCACCAGCAGGCAAAGAGGCTACGAGCAGTACTTC. Translation gives CATSRQRGYEQYF.

This chain joins TRBV30 and TRBJ2-3, with 8 bases identical to TRBD2. Losses at the gene ends were 4 bases for V and 2 bases for J; bases not matched to a gene: 8. CDR1 GTSNPN and CDR2 SVGIG come from the germline V gene (reference sequence). The CDR3 is 15 amino acids. CDR3 nucleotides: TGTGCCTGGACCGGAGTTAGCGGGAACACAGATACGCAGTATTTT. Its translation is CAWTGVSGNTDTQYF.

The gene calls are TRBV5-6 and TRBJ1-1; 10 bases agree with TRBD1. Germline lookup yields CDR1 SGHDT and CDR2 YYEEEE. This CDR3 comprises 14 residues. Trimming removed 3 bases from V and 3 bases from J; junction bases left unmatched: 2. CDR3 coding DNA: TGTGCCAGCAGCTACGGACAGGGGGACACTGAAGCTTTCTTT. It is translated as CASSYGQGDTEAFF.

As DNA, the CDR3 is TGTGCCAGCCGACTAGGCGAGGGAGGGGTCACTGAAGCTTTCTTT. Encoded protein: CASRLGEGGVTEAFF. The rearrangement joins TRBV9 to TRBJ1-1; D is perhaps TRBD1 (5 bases). Germline V lookup: CDR1 SGDLS, CDR2 YYNGEE. This CDR3 region has 15 residues. Trimming pared 7 bases from V and 4 bases from J, leaving 20 bases between.

Only one count was recorded for this clone. This CDR3 is CASSSGTSGRIAAQYF. The CDR3 DNA reads TGTGCCAGCAGTTCCGGGACTAGCGGGAGGATTGCGGCGCAGTATTTT. The chain couples TRBV7-2 to TRBJ2-3, with TRBD2 matching over 15 bases. The CDR3 runs 16 residues. Germline CDR1 and CDR2: SGHTA and FQGNSA. V was clipped by 6 bases and J by 10 bases; unmatched bases: 11.

V usage is TRBV10-3 and J usage is TRBJ1-6, with 10 bases matching TRBD1. V dropped 6 bases and J dropped 18; count of bases not matched to a gene: 17. In germline, CDR1 is ENHRY, CDR2 SYGVKD. The CDR3 runs to 15 residues. The CDR3 spells CAIREAGTGDKYPHF. The CDR3, as DNA: TGTGCCATCAGGGAAGCCGGGACAGGGGACAAGTACCCCCACTTT.

The DNA for the CDR3 is TGTGCCAGCAGCGTCAGACTAGCGGGCGGCGAGCAGTACTTC. It is translated as CASSVRLAGGEQYF. The chain joins TRBV5-4 to TRBJ2-7, with TRBD2 identical over 10 bases. This CDR3 spans 14 amino acids. The germline V gene encodes CDR1 SGHNT and CDR2 YYREEE (reference sequence). V was clipped by 4 bases and J by 6 bases; unmatched bases: 7. The full variable domain, rest sourced from reference TRBV5-4 and TRBJ2-7, is ETGVTQSPTHLIKTRGQQVTLRCSSQSGHNTVSWYQQALGQGPQFIFQYYREEENGRGNFPPRFSGLQFPNYSSELNVNALELDDSALYLCASSVRLAGGEQYFGPGTRLTVT.

The chain couples TRBV4-3 to TRBJ2-1; maybe TRBD2 (6 bases). CDR1 is LGHNA, CDR2 YSLEER, per germline. The CDR3 sequence is 15 residues long. The germline V and J ends were trimmed by 1 base and 4 bases, with 11 bases remaining between them. CDR3 DNA: TGCGCCAGCAGCCAAGGGACGGCGGGATACAATGAGCAGTTCTTC. Amino acids: CASSQGTAGYNEQFF.

Turning to this clone: Distinct nucleotide sequences in the sample also encode this CDR3. The chain uses TRBV27 and TRBJ1-1, with D possibly being TRBD1 (6 bases). Trimming cost V 2 bases and J 4 bases, with 8 bases left between them. The CDR3 runs 13 residues. Germline V gene sequence: CDR1 MNHEY, CDR2 SMNVEV (reference sequence). The CDR3 loop is CASSLQGSTEAFF. Written as DNA, the CDR3 is TGTGCCAGCAGTTTACAGGGGAGCACTGAAGCTTTCTTT.

The genes are TRBV11-2 and TRBJ1-1; D not resolved. The CDR3 totals 13 residues. V lost 1 base to trimming and J lost 11 bases, with 14 bases between them. Germline assignment: CDR1 SGHAT and CDR2 FQNNGV. As DNA, the CDR3 is TGTGCCAGCAGCTTAGGGGAGGGCCTGGGGGCTTTCTTT. This sequence encodes CASSLGEGLGAFF.